This T cell receptor beta chain was identified during a study of shared clonotypes between healthy human individuals. On the study more broadly: Each donor's CD8 memory used one plate, CD8 naive two, each CD4 subset three. Overall study findings and caveats: Naive CD4 clonotypes overlapped across a handful of donors at about 5.3%.

Assay runs were performed at deep level. Here immunoSEQ multiplex PCR was the method, and the copy in TCRdb shows in-frame clones only, minus some. In the table there are around 1.5 million clones, 98% of which are singletons. A remark on this clone: Its specificity is not known.

Subsets obtained from CD4+ cells comprised CD45RA+ naive and CD45RA-negative memory cells. Germline CDR1 and CDR2: MDHEN and SYDVKM. This CDR3 comprises 15 residues. The trim removed 5 bases at V and 0 bases at J, leaving 4 bases unmatched. Sequencing was carried out using naive CD4+ T cells sorted from blood. Sample subset: CD45RA+ positively selected. The chain joins TRBV28 to TRBJ1-5, with 7 bases lining up with TRBD1. This TCR was sampled from a young man in good health. For the CDR3, the DNA is TGTGCCAGCAGTCGACAGGGTATTAGCAATCAGCCCCAGCATTTT. Encoded protein: CASSRQGISNQPQHF.